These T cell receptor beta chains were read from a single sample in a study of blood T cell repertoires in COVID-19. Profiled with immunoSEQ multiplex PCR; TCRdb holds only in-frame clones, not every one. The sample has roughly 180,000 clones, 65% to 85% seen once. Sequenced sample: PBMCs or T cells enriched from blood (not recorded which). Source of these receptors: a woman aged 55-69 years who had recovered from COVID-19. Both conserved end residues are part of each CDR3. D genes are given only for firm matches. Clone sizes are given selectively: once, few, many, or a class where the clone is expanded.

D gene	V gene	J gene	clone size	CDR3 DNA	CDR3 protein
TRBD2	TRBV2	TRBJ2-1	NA	TGTGTCTCGGACTTAGCGGGGGGTATTGGTGAGCAGTTCTTC	CVSDLAGGIGEQFF
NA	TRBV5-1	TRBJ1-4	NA	TGCGCCAGCAGCGCCCTGGGGGGTGATGAAAAACTGTTTTTT	CASSALGGDEKLFF
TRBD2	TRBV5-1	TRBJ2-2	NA	TGCGCCAGCAGCCCAGCGGGGGCTGGCGGGGAGCTGTTTTTT	CASSPAGAGGELFF
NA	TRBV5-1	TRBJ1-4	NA	TGCGCCAGCAGCTTGGCGGGACAAGATAATGAAAAACTGTTTTTT	CASSLAGQDNEKLFF
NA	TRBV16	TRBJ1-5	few	TGTGCCAGCAGCCAATGGGTCGACTATAGCAATCAGCCCCAGCATTTT	CASSQWVDYSNQPQHF
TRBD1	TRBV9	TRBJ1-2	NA	TGTGCCAGCAGCGAGAGCGTCTACGGGACAGTATATGGCTACACCTTC	CASSESVYGTVYGYTF
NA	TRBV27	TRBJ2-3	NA	TGTGCCAGCAGTTTACAGGGGACGACAGATACGCAGTATTTT	CASSLQGTTDTQYF
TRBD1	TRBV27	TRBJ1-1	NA	TGTGCCAGCAGTTTTTTAACAGGGGGTATGAACACTGAAGCTTTCTTT	CASSFLTGGMNTEAFF
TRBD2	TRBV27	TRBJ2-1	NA	TGTGCCAGCTATGGACTAGCGGGGAGCTCCTACAATGAGCAGTTCTTC	CASYGLAGSSYNEQFF
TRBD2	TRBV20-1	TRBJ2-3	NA	TGCAGTGCTAGTAAAGGTAGTGGACTAGCAACAGATACGCAGTATTTT	CSASKGSGLATDTQYF
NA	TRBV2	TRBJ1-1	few	TGTGCCAGCAGTGTTCGGGTGGTCAACACTGAAGCTTTCTTT	CASSVRVVNTEAFF
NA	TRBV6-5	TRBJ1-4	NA	TGTGCCAGCAGTCAGGACAGTAAGGAAAAACTGTTTTTT	CASSQDSKEKLFF
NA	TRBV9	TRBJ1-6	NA	TGTGCCAGCAGCGTAGATCACCGCCCGGATTCACCCCTCCACTTT	CASSVDHRPDSPLHF
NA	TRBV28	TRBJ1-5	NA	TGTGCCAGCAGCCAATTTCCGACATTTAGCAATCAGCCCCAGCATTTT	CASSQFPTFSNQPQHF